The next 13 T cell receptor beta chains were all read from a single sample in a study of spatial heterogeneity in lung cancer. Whole-study findings and limits: The number of expanded tumor alpha and beta chains correlated with mutation number.

Time point indicated: sample taken at primary tumor resection. What these receptors recognize is not known. In TCRdb, the 5' RACE reads were re-called with MiXCR into one record per CDR3 protein. Of approximately 5,000 distinct CDR3 sequences in the sample, 29% were seen once. The sequencing used lung tumor tissue, collected at surgery. The receptors derive from a female donor with early-stage non-small cell lung cancer.

There are many counts of this clonotype. This chain connects TRBV18 to TRBJ2-2, with D possibly TRBD2 on 5 matching bases. This CDR3 has 14 amino acids. Trimming took 4 bases from V and 7 from J, leaving 13 bases between them. Germline CDR1 and CDR2: KGHSH and LQKENI. CDR3 DNA: TGTGCCAGCTCACTACTAGAGTCGGTCGGGGAGCTGTTTTTT. Encoded protein: CASSLLESVGELFF.

The V and J genes are TRBV7-2 and TRBJ2-3; D is uncertain. This CDR3 has 11 residues. The germline V and J ends were trimmed by 5 bases and 10 bases, with 10 bases remaining between them. Germline values: CDR1 SGHTA, CDR2 FQGNSA. CDR3 in amino acids: CASSLGEAQYF. The CDR3 nucleotides read TGTGCCAGCAGCCTCGGAGAGGCGCAGTATTTT.

This clonotype is medium-sized within its sample. The chain couples TRBV12-3 or TRBV12-4 to TRBJ2-2; D tentatively fits TRBD1 or TRBD2 (5 bases each). This CDR3 is built from 16 residues. V was shortened by 3 bases and J by 2 bases, with 13 bases between the two germline ends. DNA of the CDR3: TGTGCCAGCAGTTTCCCCGGGACCTCAAACACCGGGGAGCTGTTTTTT. This encodes CASSFPGTSNTGELFF.

In its sample, this clonotype was seen many times. This rearrangement joins TRBV4-2 to TRBJ1-4, with D unresolved. Looked up from germline, CDR1 is LGHNA and CDR2 is YNFKEQ. The CDR3 has 15 amino acids. V was clipped by 3 bases and J by 5 bases, with 13 bases between them. The CDR3 is CASSQTIGENEKLFF. The CDR3 nucleotides read TGTGCCAGCAGCCAGACGATCGGGGAGAATGAAAAACTGTTTTTT.

The chain combines TRBV6-5 with TRBJ1-4; D is uncertain. The germline CDR1 and CDR2 sequences are MNHEY and SVGAGI. The CDR3 runs to 13 residues. Trimming removed 2 bases at V and 12 bases at J, with 13 bases between. The CDR3 sequence is CASSYVPKIELFF. CDR3 nucleotide sequence: TGTGCCAGCAGTTACGTCCCAAAGATCGAACTGTTTTTT.

This clonotype is medium-sized (0.01 to 0.1%) by share. V is TRBV25-1 and J is TRBJ1-4; 7 bases fit TRBD1. Trimming at V came to 5 bases and at J to 4 bases, leaving 4 bases not matched to a gene. Germline V gene sequence: CDR1 MGHDK, CDR2 SYGVNS. The CDR3 has 14 amino acids. CDR3 in amino acids: CASSKQGRNEKLFF. CDR3 bases: TGTGCCAGCAGTAAACAGGGGCGTAATGAAAAACTGTTTTTT. The entire variable domain, with the rest obtained from reference TRBV25-1 and TRBJ1-4, is as follows: EADIYQTPRYLVIGTGKKITLECSQTMGHDKMYWYQQDPGMELHLIHYSYGVNSTEKGDLSSESTVSRIRTEHFPLTLESARPSHTSQYLCASSKQGRNEKLFFGSGTQLSVL.

The rearrangement joins TRBV24-1 to TRBJ2-3, with TRBD2 matching over 9 bases. The V gene's germline CDR1 is KGHDR and CDR2 SFDVKD. V was pared by 7 bases and J by 3 bases, with 1 base of the junction left unmatched. This CDR3 has 13 amino acids. CDR3 residues: CATRAGGTDTQYF. The CDR3, as DNA: TGTGCCACCAGAGCGGGAGGTACAGATACGCAGTATTTT.

This clonotype came up many times. The chain employs TRBV12-3 or TRBV12-4 and TRBJ2-1; 10 bases agree with TRBD1. This CDR3 has 15 amino acids. J was trimmed by 5 bases and V by 5 bases; bases with no gene match: 6. DNA for the CDR3: TGTGCCAGCAGTCCGGGACAGGGGAACCACAATGAGCAGTTCTTC. The encoded protein is CASSPGQGNHNEQFF.

This sequence joins TRBV29-1 and TRBJ2-1; 15 bases fit TRBD2. Germline values: CDR1 SQVTM, CDR2 ANQGSEA. This CDR3 region has 13 residues. V lost 7 bases and J lost 7; bases outside the gene matches: 2. Here the CDR3 reads CSAGTSGRNEQFF. CDR3 bases: TGCAGCGCTGGGACTAGCGGGAGGAATGAGCAGTTCTTC.

In its sample, this clonotype was seen a few times. The genes are TRBV28 and TRBJ2-2; D is tentatively TRBD1 or TRBD2 (6 bases each). Germline V gene data show CDR1 as MDHEN and CDR2 as SYDVKM. This CDR3 has 17 residues. V lost 8 bases and J lost 1, with 20 bases in between. Here the CDR3 reads CASQALGGLQNTGELFF. DNA of the CDR3: TGTGCCAGCCAGGCTTTAGGGGGACTCCAGAACACCGGGGAGCTGTTTTTT.

The V gene is TRBV28, the J gene TRBJ2-7, with D tentatively TRBD2 (5 bases). The germline V and J ends were trimmed by 4 bases and 6 bases, with 16 bases remaining between them. From germline, CDR1 is MDHEN and CDR2 SYDVKM. The CDR3 is 14 amino acids. For the CDR3, the DNA is TGTGCCAGCAGTTCGGTGGGCTGGGAGTCCGAGCAGTACTTC. Translated: CASSSVGWESEQYF.

This chain joins TRBV16 and TRBJ2-3; perhaps TRBD2 as D (5 bases). Germline V lookup: CDR1 KGHSY, CDR2 FQNENV. CDR3 size: 17 residues. The V gene lost 1 base and the J gene lost 0 bases, with 14 bases spanning the gap. CDR3 coding DNA: TGTGCCAGCAGCCAATTTCCAGCGGCGGCTAGCACAGATACGCAGTATTTT. Translated: CASSQFPAAASTDTQYF.

This clonotype is medium-sized within its sample. The chain is built from TRBV19 and TRBJ1-5; D remains unclear. Trimming cost V 3 bases and J 9 bases, with 15 bases left between them. Looked up from germline, CDR1 is LNHDA and CDR2 is SQIVND (reference sequence). The CDR3 covers 14 residues. CDR3 in DNA: TGTGCCAGTAGTATTGCGGGTCCGAGGGTGCCCCAGCATTTT. Translating it yields CASSIAGPRVPQHF.